This T cell receptor (beta chain) was sequenced in a study of shared clonotypes between healthy human individuals. Generated by immunoSEQ multiplex PCR, the TCRdb table keeps only in-frame clones and is missing some. Among roughly 2 million clones listed, less than 95% were seen once. Cells designated naive CD8 were CD45RO-negative and were positively selected for CCR7, with terminally differentiated effector memory CD45RA+ cells excluded. This CDR3 is built from 14 residues. Germline loops: CDR1 MNHEY, CDR2 SMNVEV (reference sequence). The ends were cut back, 6 bases at V and 4 bases at J, with 14 bases in the middle.

What was sequenced was naive CD8+ T cells sorted from blood. This TCR was sampled from a man between 18 and 35 years old in good health. The genes are TRBV27 and TRBJ2-3; D is ambiguous. CDR3 protein: CASRGFGAADTQYF. Here the CDR3 DNA reads TGTGCCAGCAGGGGATTCGGTGCGGCAGATACGCAGTATTTT.